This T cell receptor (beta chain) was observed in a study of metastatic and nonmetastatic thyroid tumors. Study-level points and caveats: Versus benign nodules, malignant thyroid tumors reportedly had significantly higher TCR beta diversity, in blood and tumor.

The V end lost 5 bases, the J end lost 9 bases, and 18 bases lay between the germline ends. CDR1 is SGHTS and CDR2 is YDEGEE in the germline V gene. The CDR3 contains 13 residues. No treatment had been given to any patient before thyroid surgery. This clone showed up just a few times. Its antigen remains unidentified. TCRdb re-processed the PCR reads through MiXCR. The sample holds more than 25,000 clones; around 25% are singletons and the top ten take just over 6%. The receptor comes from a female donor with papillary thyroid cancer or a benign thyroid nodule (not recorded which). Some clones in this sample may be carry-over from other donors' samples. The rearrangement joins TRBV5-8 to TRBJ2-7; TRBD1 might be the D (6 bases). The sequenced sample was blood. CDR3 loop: CASRLLLQGPQYF. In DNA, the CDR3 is TGTGCCAGCAGGCTTTTGTTACAGGGACCGCAGTACTTC.